This T cell receptor beta chain was captured by sequencing in a study of T cell repertoires in cytomegalovirus infection. Overall study: CMV epitopes in the study were HLA-C-restricted (recently identified) and HLA-B-restricted (well studied). Public TCR beta signatures indicated both CMV infection and matching HLA type. Notes on the study in general: Public TCR beta family frequency separated CMV-and-HLA carriers, including in an independent cohort. HLA-C-restricted CMV-specific TCR beta clonotypes prevailed in the ex vivo response.

TCRdb re-called the reads with MiXCR, one entry per CDR3 protein. The table lists some 700,000 distinct CDR3 sequences, around a third of them singletons. Trimming took 12 bases from V and 4 from J, leaving 17 bases between them. The CDR3 covers 14 residues. The germline V gene has CDR1 KGHDR and CDR2 SFDVKD. As to this clonotype: Its antigen is unknown.

This sample comprised cultured PBMCs, obtained from culture after CMV antigen stimulation. The rearrangement uses TRBV24-1 and TRBJ2-2; D remains ambiguous. This receptor was taken from a human donor in good health (CMV status not recorded). Some clones in this sample may be carry-over from other donors' samples. CDR3 sequence reads: CAPLGLVATGELFF. CDR3 DNA: TGTGCCCCGCTCGGCCTAGTTGCCACCGGGGAGCTGTTTTTT.